Described below is a single T cell receptor beta chain sequence and its context. Its specific antigen is unknown. No clone much larger than this one lies a single base away; base qualities are absent. From the germline V gene, CDR1 is ENHRY and CDR2 is SYGVKD. Reading from cysteine to phenylalanine, the CDR3 counts 17 amino acids. CDR3 DNA is the only sequence kept; it has 51 bases, read in frame from the first base. The germline V end is reduced by 4 bases and the J end by 7 bases; junction bases left unmatched: 13. Library creation used PCR. TCRdb records Illumina HiSeq 2500 as the sequencer. TCR libraries were prepared with molecular barcoding, using unique molecular identifiers to normalize TCRbeta repertoire quantification. TCRdb's own reprocessing of the public reads used fastp at Q25 and MiXCR and kept productive beta chains. CDR3 protein sequences are deduplicated, and each keeps its most common genes and DNA. In this sample the table shows about 74,000 distinct CDR3 sequences, 13% to 15% of which occur a single time. The ten largest clones take up 25% to 30% of the sample.

In the paper's terms, the treatment or condition label means: allogeneic hematopoietic cell transplantation with graft depleted of TCRalphabeta T cells and CD19 B cells. Transplant recipients were children who received TCRalphabeta/CD19-depleted allogeneic hematopoietic cell grafts. The entry originates in a study of T-cell reconstitution after alpha-beta-depleted transplantation in children (TCRdb year 2016). As for the study more broadly: The study quantitatively tracked T-cell immune reconstitution after TCRalphabeta/CD19-depleted allogeneic hematopoietic cell transplantation in children using TCR repertoire profiling.

Study-wide conclusions, independent of this receptor: The frequencies of hyperexpanded clones fell over the following months, and after one year, T-cell counts and TCRbeta diversity were mostly attributed to newly produced T cells. In some patients, high TCRbeta diversity at day 60 was attributed to recipient T cells and intrathymic progenitors that had survived conditioning. The apparently early recovery of alphabetaT-cell counts about two months after transplant reportedly depended on only several hundred rapidly expanded clones that came from non-depleted graft cells.

Specimen: PBMCs, mostly from graft donor cells, collected 180 days after TCRalphabeta/CD19-depleted stem cell transplant. The sequence came from a male patient between 2 and 10 years old who had a stem cell transplant for acute lymphoblastic leukemia, so the T cells may come from the graft donor. Here the chain combines TRBV10-3 and TRBJ2-2, with TRBD2 identical over 9 junction bases. The base sequence is TGTGCCATCAGTGGGCGGGAGGGCCGAAGGTTTGGCGGGGAGCTGTTTTTT. Its coded protein is CAISGREGRRFGGELFF.